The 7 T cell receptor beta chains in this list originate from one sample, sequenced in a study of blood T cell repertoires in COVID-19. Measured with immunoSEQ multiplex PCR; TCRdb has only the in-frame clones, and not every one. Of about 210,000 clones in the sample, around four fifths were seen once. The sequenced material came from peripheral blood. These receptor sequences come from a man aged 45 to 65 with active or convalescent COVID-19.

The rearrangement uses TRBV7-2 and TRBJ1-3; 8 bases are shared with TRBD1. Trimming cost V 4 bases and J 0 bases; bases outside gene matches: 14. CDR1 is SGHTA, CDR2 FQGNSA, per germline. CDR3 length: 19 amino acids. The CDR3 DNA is TGTGCCAGCAGCTCAGAGTGGGGGTCAGGGGGCTACTCTGGAAACACCATATATTTT. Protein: CASSSEWGSGGYSGNTIYF. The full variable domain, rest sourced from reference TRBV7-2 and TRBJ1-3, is GAGVSQSPSNKVTEKGKDVELRCDPISGHTALYWYRQSLGQGLEFLIYFQGNSAPDKSGLPSDRFSAERTGGSVSTLTIQRTQQEDSAVYLCASSSEWGSGGYSGNTIYFGEGSWLTVV.

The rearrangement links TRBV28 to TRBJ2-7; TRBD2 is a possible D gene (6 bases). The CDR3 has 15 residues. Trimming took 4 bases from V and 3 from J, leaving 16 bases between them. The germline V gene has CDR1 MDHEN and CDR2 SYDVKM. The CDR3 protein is CASSSTRDGSYEQYF. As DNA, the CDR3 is TGTGCCAGCAGTTCAACTCGGGACGGGAGCTACGAGCAGTACTTC.

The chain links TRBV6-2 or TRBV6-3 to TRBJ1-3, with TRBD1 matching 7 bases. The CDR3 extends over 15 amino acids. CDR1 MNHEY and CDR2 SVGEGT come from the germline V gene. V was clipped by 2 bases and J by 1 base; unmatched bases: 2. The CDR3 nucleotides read TGTGCCAGCAGTTACGTGGGACAGTCTGGAAACACCATATATTTT. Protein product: CASSYVGQSGNTIYF.

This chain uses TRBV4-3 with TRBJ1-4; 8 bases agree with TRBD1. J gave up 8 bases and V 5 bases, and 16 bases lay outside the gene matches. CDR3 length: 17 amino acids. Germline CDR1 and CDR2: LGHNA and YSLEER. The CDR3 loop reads CASSRAAIGQGGEKLFF. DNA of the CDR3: TGCGCCAGCAGCAGAGCCGCCATAGGACAGGGCGGGGAAAAACTGTTTTTT.

The CDR3 loop reads CASSLTASATDTQYF. The CDR3 nucleotides read TGTGCCAGCAGTTTAACAGCCTCGGCGACGGATACGCAGTATTTT. The rearrangement links TRBV28 to TRBJ2-3; D is undetermined. Trimming pared 2 bases from V and 6 bases from J, leaving 15 bases between. Germline V lookup: CDR1 MDHEN, CDR2 SYDVKM. The CDR3 spans 15 residues.

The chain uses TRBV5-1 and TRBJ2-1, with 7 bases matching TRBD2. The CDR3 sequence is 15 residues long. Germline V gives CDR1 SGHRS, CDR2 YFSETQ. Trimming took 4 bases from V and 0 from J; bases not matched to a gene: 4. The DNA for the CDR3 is TGCGCCAGCAGCCCGAGCGGGACCTCCTACAATGAGCAGTTCTTC. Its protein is CASSPSGTSYNEQFF.

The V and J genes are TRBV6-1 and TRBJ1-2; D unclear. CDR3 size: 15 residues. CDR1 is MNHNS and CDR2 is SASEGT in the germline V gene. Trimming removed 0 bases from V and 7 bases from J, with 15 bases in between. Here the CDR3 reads CASSEAPEARGGYTF. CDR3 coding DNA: TGTGCCAGCAGTGAAGCGCCGGAGGCTCGGGGTGGCTACACCTTC.